This entry describes one T cell receptor (beta chain). Its specificity is unknown. The memory fraction was CD4+CD45RO+CD25- cells. The study's findings and limits: Whole repertoires were not studied in the larger cohort, only one V-J beta rearrangement.

After constant-region reverse-primer amplification, full-length variable regions underwent semi-nested PCR with Nested Universal Primer A. Via MiXCR, TCRdb re-called the 5' RACE reads, giving one row per CDR3 protein. Found here are around 37,000 distinct CDR3 sequences, roughly 29% of them singletons; the top ten hold 3.5% to 4%. The CDR3 sequence is 14 residues long. V shed 0 bases and J shed 7 bases, with 13 bases lying between them. Per the germline V gene, CDR1 is SGDLS and CDR2 is YYNGEE. This sequence was found in a female donor with breast cancer. The chain couples TRBV9 to TRBJ1-2; D not resolved. The specimen was memory CD4+ T cells sorted from a lymph node. Subset denoted: memory CD4+ T cells, CD4+CD45RO+CD25-. In DNA form, the CDR3 reads TGTGCCAGCAGCGTAGCTCAGGATGACGGTGGCTACACCTTC. It translates to CASSVAQDDGGYTF. Full variable domain (outside the CDR3, taken from reference TRBV9 and TRBJ1-2): DSGVTQTPKHLITATGQRVTLRCSPRSGDLSVYWYQQSLDQGLQFLIQYYNGEERAKGNILERFSAQQFPDLHSELNLSSLELGDSALYFCASSVAQDDGGYTFGSGTRLTVV.